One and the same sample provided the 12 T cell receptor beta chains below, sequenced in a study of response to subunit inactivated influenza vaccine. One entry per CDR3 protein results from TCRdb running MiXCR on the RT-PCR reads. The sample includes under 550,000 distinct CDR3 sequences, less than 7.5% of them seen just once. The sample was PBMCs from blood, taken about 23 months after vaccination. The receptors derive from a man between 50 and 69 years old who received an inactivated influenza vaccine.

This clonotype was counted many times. The CDR3 DNA is TGTGCCAGCAGCCATATGGATGAGCAGTTCTTC. This gives the protein CASSHMDEQFF. This chain connects TRBV12-3 or TRBV12-4 to TRBJ2-1; D uncertain. The CDR3 extends over 11 amino acids. Deletions cut 6 bases from V and 8 bases from J, with 8 bases between.

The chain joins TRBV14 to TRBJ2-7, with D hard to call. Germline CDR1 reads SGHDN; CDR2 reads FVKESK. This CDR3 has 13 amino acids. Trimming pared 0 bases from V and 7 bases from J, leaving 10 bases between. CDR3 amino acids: CASSQDPGPEQYF. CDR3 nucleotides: TGTGCCAGCAGCCAAGATCCAGGTCCTGAGCAGTACTTC.

CDR3 sequence reads: CASSLGGFILAGLDTQYF. The DNA of the CDR3 is TGTGCCAGCAGTTTAGGGGGTTTTATCCTAGCGGGACTGGATACGCAGTATTTT. The rearrangement joins TRBV12-3 or TRBV12-4 to TRBJ2-3; 9 bases fit TRBD2. With 1 base clipped from V and 6 bases from J, the junction kept 14 bases outside the gene matches. The CDR3 runs to 18 residues.

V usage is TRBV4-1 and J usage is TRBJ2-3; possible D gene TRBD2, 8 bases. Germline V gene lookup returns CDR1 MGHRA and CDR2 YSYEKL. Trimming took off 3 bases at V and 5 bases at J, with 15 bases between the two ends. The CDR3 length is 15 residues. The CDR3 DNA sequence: TGCGCCAGCAGCCACGGGAGGGGGCGCGAAGATACGCAGTATTTT. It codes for CASSHGRGREDTQYF.

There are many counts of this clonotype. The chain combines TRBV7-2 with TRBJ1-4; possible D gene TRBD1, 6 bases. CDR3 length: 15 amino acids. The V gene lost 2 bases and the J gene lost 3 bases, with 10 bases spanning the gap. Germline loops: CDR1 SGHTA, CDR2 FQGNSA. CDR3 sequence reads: CASSLSRTANEKLFF. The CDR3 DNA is TGTGCCAGCAGCTTATCGAGGACAGCTAATGAAAAACTGTTTTTT.

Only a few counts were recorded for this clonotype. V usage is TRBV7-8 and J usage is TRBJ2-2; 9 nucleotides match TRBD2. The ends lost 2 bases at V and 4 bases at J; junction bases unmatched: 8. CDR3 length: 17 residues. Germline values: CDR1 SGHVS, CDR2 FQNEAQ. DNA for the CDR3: TGTGCCAGCAGCTTAAGGCGGGGGGGCCGGGGCACCGGGGAGCTGTTTTTT. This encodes CASSLRRGGRGTGELFF.

The CDR3 sequence is CASSYLRGGLFNSPLHF. The CDR3, as DNA: TGTGCCAGCAGTTACCTCAGAGGGGGGCTATTTAATTCACCCCTCCACTTT. The rearrangement uses TRBV6-5 and TRBJ1-6, with a weak D call TRBD1 (6 bases). The ends were cut back, 2 bases at V and 6 bases at J, with 17 bases in the middle. The CDR3 has 17 amino acids. CDR1 and CDR2 (germline): MNHEY, SVGAGI.

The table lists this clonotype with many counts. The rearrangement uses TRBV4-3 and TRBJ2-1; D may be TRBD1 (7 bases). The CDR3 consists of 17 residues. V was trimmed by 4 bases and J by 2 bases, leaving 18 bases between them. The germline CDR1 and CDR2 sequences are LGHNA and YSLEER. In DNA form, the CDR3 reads TGCGCCAGCAGCCCCGGTGGAGGGGGCCATCCCTACAATGAGCAGTTCTTC. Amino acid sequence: CASSPGGGGHPYNEQFF.

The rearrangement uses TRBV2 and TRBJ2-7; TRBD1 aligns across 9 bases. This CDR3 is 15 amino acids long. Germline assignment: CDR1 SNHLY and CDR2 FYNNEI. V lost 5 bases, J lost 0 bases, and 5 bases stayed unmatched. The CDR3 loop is CASSPDRGGSYEQYF. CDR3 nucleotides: TGTGCCAGCAGTCCGGACAGGGGTGGCTCCTACGAGCAGTACTTC.

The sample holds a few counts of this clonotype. The CDR3 nucleotides are TGTGCCAGCAGCTTGGCCCCACAGGGCAAGCAGTACTTC. It codes for CASSLAPQGKQYF. This chain joins TRBV5-6 and TRBJ2-7, with D maybe TRBD1 (6 bases). CDR3 length: 13 amino acids. V was pared by 0 bases and J by 8 bases, with 12 bases between. CDR1 and CDR2 from the germline V gene are SGHDT and YYEEEE.

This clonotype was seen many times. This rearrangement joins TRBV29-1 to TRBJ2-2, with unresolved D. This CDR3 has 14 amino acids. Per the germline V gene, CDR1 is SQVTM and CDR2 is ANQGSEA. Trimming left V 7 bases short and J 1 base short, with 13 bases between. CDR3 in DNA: TGCAGCGCCCGGACGGCCATGAACACCGGGGAGCTGTTTTTT. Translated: CSARTAMNTGELFF.

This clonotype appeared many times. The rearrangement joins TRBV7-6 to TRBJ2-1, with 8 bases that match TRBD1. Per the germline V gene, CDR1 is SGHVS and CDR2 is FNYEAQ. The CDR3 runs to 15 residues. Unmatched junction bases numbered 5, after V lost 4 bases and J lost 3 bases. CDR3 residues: CASSYRGTFYNEQFF. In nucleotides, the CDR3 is TGTGCCAGCAGCTACAGGGGGACTTTCTACAATGAGCAGTTCTTC. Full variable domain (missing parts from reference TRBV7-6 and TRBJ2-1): GAGVSQSPRYKVTKRGQDVALRCDPISGHVSLYWYRQALGQGPEFLTYFNYEAQQDKSGLPNDRFSAERPEGSISTLTIQRTEQRDSAMYRCASSYRGTFYNEQFFGPGTRLTVL.